One sample yielded the 15 T cell receptor beta chains listed below, sequenced in a study of blood T cell repertoires in COVID-19. Repertoires were generated with immunoSEQ multiplex PCR, while TCRdb's copy carries only in-frame clones and drops some. This sample has 150,000 to 200,000 clones, with more than 85% found just once. The sequencing sample was made of PBMCs or T cells enriched from blood (not recorded which). These receptors were obtained from a woman between 50 and 59 years old who had recovered from COVID-19.

This chain uses TRBV10-2 with TRBJ2-2; TRBD2 matches 7 bases. Trimming cost V 3 bases and J 5 bases; bases outside gene matches: 15. The V gene's germline CDR1 is WSHSY and CDR2 SAAADI. The CDR3 is 18 residues long. The CDR3 loop reads CASSDAFWGGKGTGELFF. The DNA for the CDR3 is TGCGCCAGCAGTGACGCTTTCTGGGGAGGGAAGGGGACCGGGGAGCTGTTTTTT.

The chain combines TRBV18 with TRBJ2-2; D remains ambiguous. CDR3 length equals 15 residues. V lost 1 base and J lost 4, with 10 bases in between. Germline V lookup: CDR1 KGHSH, CDR2 LQKENI. CDR3 DNA: TGTGCCAGCTCACCACGTGACACCCGCACCGGGGAGCTGTTTTTT. This codes for CASSPRDTRTGELFF. Based on the CDR3 plus reference TRBV18 and TRBJ2-2, the full variable domain is NAGVMQNPRHLVRRRGQEARLRCSPMKGHSHVYWYRQLPEEGLKFMVYLQKENIIDESGMPKERFSAEFPKEGPSILRIQQVVRGDSAAYFCASSPRDTRTGELFFGEGSRLTVL.

The chain joins TRBV28 to TRBJ2-3; perhaps TRBD2 as D (5 bases). The germline CDR1 and CDR2 sequences are MDHEN and SYDVKM. Trimming cost V 3 bases and J 3 bases, with 13 bases left between them. The CDR3 covers 15 residues. CDR3: CASSLATTGTDTQYF. The DNA of the CDR3 is TGTGCCAGCAGTTTGGCCACAACGGGGACAGATACGCAGTATTTT.

In DNA form, the CDR3 reads TGTGCCAGCAGCTTCGACGGACAGAAGGGGTATGGCTACACCTTC. Translated, it gives CASSFDGQKGYGYTF. The chain couples TRBV5-5 to TRBJ1-2; possibly TRBD1 for D (6 bases). This CDR3 comprises 15 residues. V lost 2 bases to trimming and J lost 5 bases, with 16 bases between them. Germline V CDR1 and CDR2: SGHKS, YYEKEE (reference sequence).

The chain is built from TRBV4-1 and TRBJ2-3; 10 bases are shared with TRBD1. This CDR3 has 18 amino acids. Germline trimming cut 4 bases from V and 0 bases from J; bases unmatched to any gene: 10. The germline V gene has CDR1 MGHRA and CDR2 YSYEKL. The CDR3 loop is CASSRRNGQGESTDTQYF. The CDR3 nucleotides read TGCGCCAGCAGCCGAAGAAATGGACAGGGGGAAAGCACAGATACGCAGTATTTT.

This chain connects TRBV10-1 to TRBJ2-1, with no clear D. This CDR3 spans 17 amino acids. In germline, CDR1 is WNHNN, CDR2 SYGVQD (reference sequence). Trimming stripped 0 bases from V and 1 base from J, with 13 bases between. The CDR3: CASSESTRRKSYNEQFF. CDR3 sequence (DNA): TGCGCCAGCAGTGAGTCGACTCGGCGGAAGTCCTACAATGAGCAGTTCTTC.

The chain joins TRBV28 to TRBJ2-7; D ambiguous. The germline V gene encodes CDR1 MDHEN and CDR2 SYDVKM. The CDR3 consists of 13 residues. Trimming removed 7 bases at V and 6 bases at J, with 16 bases between. CDR3 protein: CASKVQTTGEQYF. CDR3 sequence (DNA): TGTGCCAGCAAGGTCCAAACAACGGGCGAGCAGTACTTC.

The CDR3 sequence is CASSLTRRFGTDTQYF. The CDR3 region has the DNA TGTGCCAGCAGCTTAACACGTCGTTTCGGCACAGATACGCAGTATTTT. V and J are TRBV7-8 and TRBJ2-3; no definite D call. Trimming removed 2 bases at V and 1 base at J, with 13 bases between. This CDR3 region has 16 residues. Germline V gene lookup returns CDR1 SGHVS and CDR2 FQNEAQ.

This sequence joins TRBV7-6 and TRBJ2-5; TRBD2 matches at 11 bases. V lost 5 bases and J lost 4; bases outside the gene matches: 9. CDR1 is SGHVS and CDR2 is FNYEAQ in the germline V gene. The CDR3 totals 16 residues. DNA of the CDR3: TGTGCCAGCAGCGTGCAGATAGCGGGAGGGGGAGAGACCCAGTACTTC. It codes for CASSVQIAGGGETQYF.

The chain joins TRBV6-5 to TRBJ2-5; 7 bases map to TRBD1. The CDR3 runs to 14 residues. Losses at the gene ends were 0 bases for V and 7 bases for J; bases not matched to a gene: 5. Per the germline V gene, CDR1 is MNHEY and CDR2 is SVGAGI. CDR3 nucleotides: TGTGCCAGCAGTTACTCTGGGACAGAAGGGACCCAGTACTTC. It encodes CASSYSGTEGTQYF.

The chain carries TRBV4-1 and TRBJ1-6, with unresolved D. V was pared by 2 bases and J by 0 bases, with 5 bases between. The CDR3 contains 15 residues. The germline gives CDR1 MGHRA, CDR2 YSYEKL. CDR3 in amino acids: CASSQLNSYNSPLHF. Written as DNA, the CDR3 is TGCGCCAGCAGCCAACTAAACTCCTATAATTCACCCCTCCACTTT.

The CDR3 sequence: CASREDRGNQPQHF. The DNA for the CDR3 is TGTGCCAGCAGGGAGGACAGGGGCAATCAGCCCCAGCATTTT. The chain has TRBV2 and TRBJ1-5; 8 bases fit TRBD1. The CDR3 loop spans 14 amino acids. The J segment lost 2 bases and the V segment lost 6 bases, leaving 3 bases of the junction unmatched. In germline, CDR1 is SNHLY, CDR2 FYNNEI.

DNA for the CDR3: TGTGCCAGCAGCTCCCGGGTCGGGGAAAAACTGTTTTTT. Translation: CASSSRVGEKLFF. The chain carries TRBV13 and TRBJ1-4, with D unclear. The CDR3 length is 13 residues. Germline values: CDR1 PRHDT, CDR2 FYEKMQ (reference sequence). V dropped 4 bases and J dropped 8 bases, with 11 bases sitting between them.

This chain links TRBV25-1 with TRBJ2-7; 7 bases are shared with TRBD2. From germline, CDR1 is MGHDK and CDR2 SYGVNS. The CDR3 is made up of 13 amino acids. Unmatched junction bases numbered 8, after V lost 6 bases and J lost 6 bases. The CDR3 sequence is CASRYSGQGEQYF. The CDR3 DNA reads TGTGCCAGCAGATATAGCGGGCAGGGCGAGCAGTACTTC.

In this sample, this clone turned up once. J is TRBJ2-7 and V is TRBV11-2, with a weak D call TRBD2 (6 bases). V dropped 4 bases and J dropped 0 bases, with 13 bases sitting between them. Per the germline V gene, CDR1 is SGHAT and CDR2 is FQNNGV. The CDR3 sequence is 15 residues long. In nucleotides, the CDR3 is TGTGCCAGCAGCTGGCGGGACGGGAGCTCCTACGAGCAGTACTTC. Residues: CASSWRDGSSYEQYF.